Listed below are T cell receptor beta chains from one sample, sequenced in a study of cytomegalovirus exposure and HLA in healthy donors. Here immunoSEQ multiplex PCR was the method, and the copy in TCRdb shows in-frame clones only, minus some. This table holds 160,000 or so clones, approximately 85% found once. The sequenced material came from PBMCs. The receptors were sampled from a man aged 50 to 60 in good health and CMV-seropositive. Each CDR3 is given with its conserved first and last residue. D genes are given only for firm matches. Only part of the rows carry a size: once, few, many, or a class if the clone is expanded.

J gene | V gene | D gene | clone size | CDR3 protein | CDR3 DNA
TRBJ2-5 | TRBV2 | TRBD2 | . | CASSRGAGGPETQYF | TGTGCCAGCTCCAGGGGAGCGGGGGGGCCAGAGACCCAGTACTTC
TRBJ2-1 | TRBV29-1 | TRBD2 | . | CSVDVLKAGGLIEQFF | TGCAGCGTTGATGTGTTAAAAGCGGGGGGGCTGATTGAGCAGTTCTTC
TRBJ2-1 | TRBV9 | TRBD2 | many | CASSPGTSGSDEQFF | TGTGCCAGCAGCCCGGGGACTAGCGGGAGCGATGAGCAGTTCTTC
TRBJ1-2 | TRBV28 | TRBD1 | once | CASSLFRTGTRGYTF | TGTGCCAGCAGTTTATTTAGGACAGGGACGAGGGGCTACACCTTC
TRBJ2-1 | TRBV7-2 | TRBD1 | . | CASSSDRADAFF | TGTGCCAGCAGCTCCGACAGGGCGGATGCGTTCTTC
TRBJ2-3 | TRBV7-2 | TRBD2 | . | CASSLAIQGGTDTQYF | TGTGCCAGCAGCTTAGCGATCCAGGGAGGGACAGATACGCAGTATTTT
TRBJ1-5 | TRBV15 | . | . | CATSREGGEFQPQHF | TGTGCCACCAGCAGAGAGGGGGGGGAGTTTCAGCCCCAGCATTTT
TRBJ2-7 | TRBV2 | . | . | CASSGTRSYEQYF | TGTGCCAGCAGTGGGACACGCTCCTACGAGCAGTACTTC
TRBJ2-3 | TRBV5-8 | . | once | CATKDSRITDTQYF | TGTGCCACCAAGGACAGCCGAATTACAGATACGCAGTATTTT
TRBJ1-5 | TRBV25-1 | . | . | CASSEWRTAGVLPQHF | TGTGCCAGCAGTGAATGGCGGACCGCGGGGGTTCTGCCCCAGCATTTT
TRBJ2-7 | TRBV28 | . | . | CASSLFAQDYEQYF | TGTGCCAGCAGTTTATTTGCGCAGGACTACGAGCAGTACTTC
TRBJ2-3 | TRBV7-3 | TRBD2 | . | CASSTGLAGADTQYF | TGTGCCAGCAGCACTGGACTAGCGGGGGCAGATACGCAGTATTTT
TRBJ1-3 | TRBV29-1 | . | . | CSVEGTRGNTIYF | TGCAGCGTTGAAGGCACCAGAGGAAACACCATATATTTT